Described below is a single T cell receptor beta chain sequence and its context. The sample is drawn from a study of blood T cell repertoires in COVID-19. As for the study in general: The cDNA or gDNA used as material had been derived from T cells, B-cell-depleted T cells, or PBMCs.

In the study's own analysis: From reference gene primer amplification, estimates of nucleated cell counts were derived. Sequenced by immunoSEQ multiplex PCR; TCRdb stores in-frame clones only, minus some. D and trimming come from the DNA, and the V and J calls and clone size come from that table. This sample has about 150,000 clones, with around 80% found just once. Material for sequencing was PBMCs or T cells enriched from blood (not recorded which). The sequence derives from a man aged 45-65 years who had recovered from COVID-19.

The CDR3 nucleotides are TGTGCCAGCAGCTTAGATCGGTGGTTTTGGTTCTTC. Encoded protein: CASSLDRWFWFF. V gene TRBV7-9 combines with J gene TRBJ2-1; D gene ambiguous. Germline assignment: CDR1 SEHNR and CDR2 FQNEAQ (reference sequence). V lost 1 base, J lost 15 bases, and 13 bases lay in between. The CDR3 totals 12 residues.